Presented here are 2 T cell receptor beta chains from one specimen sequenced in a study of blood T cells in healthy people across ages. Alongside a J-beta primer mix, a sample-barcoded 5' primer served in a second PCR lasting about 7 to 11 cycles. MiXCR was run by TCRdb on the 5' RACE reads, yielding one entry per CDR3 protein. Found here are fewer than 2,000,000 distinct CDR3 sequences, about two fifths of them singletons; the top ten hold 23%. Source material: blood. The receptor source for this set is a human donor in good health.

This rearrangement joins TRBV27 to TRBJ2-3, with 9 bases lining up with TRBD2. With 4 bases clipped from V and 3 bases from J, the junction kept 17 bases outside the gene matches. Germline lookup yields CDR1 MNHEY and CDR2 SMNVEV (reference sequence). The CDR3 spans 19 residues. The CDR3 here is CASSSLDSGGRRETDTQYF. Here the CDR3 DNA reads TGTGCCAGCAGTTCTCTGGACAGCGGGGGGAGGAGGGAAACAGATACGCAGTATTTT.

The sample holds a few counts of this clonotype. This chain joins TRBV5-1 and TRBJ2-7; 9 bases align to TRBD2. J gave up 4 bases and V 2 bases, and 10 bases lay outside the gene matches. The germline V gene encodes CDR1 SGHRS and CDR2 YFSETQ. The CDR3 extends over 16 amino acids. The CDR3 protein is CASSFRPRAGGYEQYF. Here the CDR3 DNA reads TGCGCCAGCAGCTTTCGTCCGCGGGCGGGGGGGTACGAGCAGTACTTC.